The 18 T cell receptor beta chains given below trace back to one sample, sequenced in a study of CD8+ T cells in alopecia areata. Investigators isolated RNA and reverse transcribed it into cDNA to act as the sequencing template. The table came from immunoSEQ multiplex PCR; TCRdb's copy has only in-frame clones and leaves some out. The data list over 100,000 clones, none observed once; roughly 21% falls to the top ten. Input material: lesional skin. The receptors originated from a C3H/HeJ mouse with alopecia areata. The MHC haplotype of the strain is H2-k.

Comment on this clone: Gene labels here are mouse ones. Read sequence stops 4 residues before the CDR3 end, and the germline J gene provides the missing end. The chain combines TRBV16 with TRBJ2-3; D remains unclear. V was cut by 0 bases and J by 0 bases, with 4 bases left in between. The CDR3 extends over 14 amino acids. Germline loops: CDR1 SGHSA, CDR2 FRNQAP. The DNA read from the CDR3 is TGTGCAAGCAGCTTAGAAAAGAGTGCAGAA. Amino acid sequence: CASSLEKSAE. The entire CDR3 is CASSLEKSAETLYF.

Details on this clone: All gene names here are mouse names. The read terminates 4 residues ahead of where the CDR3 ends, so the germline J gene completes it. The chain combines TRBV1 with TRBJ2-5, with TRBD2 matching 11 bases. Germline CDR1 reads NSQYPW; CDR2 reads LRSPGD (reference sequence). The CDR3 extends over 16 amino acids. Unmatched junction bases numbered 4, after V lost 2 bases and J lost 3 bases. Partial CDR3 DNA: TGCACCTGCAGTGCAACTGGGGGGGCAGGGCAAGAC. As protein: CTCSATGGAGQD. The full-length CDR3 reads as CTCSATGGAGQDTQYF.

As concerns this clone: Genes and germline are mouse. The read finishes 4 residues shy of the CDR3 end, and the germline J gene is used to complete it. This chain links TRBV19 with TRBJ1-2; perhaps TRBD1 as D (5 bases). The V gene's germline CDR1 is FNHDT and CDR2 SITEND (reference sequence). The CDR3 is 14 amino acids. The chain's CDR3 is CASSISGGESDYTF. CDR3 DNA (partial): TGTGCCAGCAGTATATCTGGGGGGGAGAGC. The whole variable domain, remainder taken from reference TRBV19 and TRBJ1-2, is GGIITQTPKFLIGQEGQKLTLKCQQNFNHDTMYWYRQDSGKGLRLIYYSITENDLQKGDLSEGYDASREKKSSFSLTVTSAQKNEMAVFLCASSISGGESDYTFGSGTRLLVI.

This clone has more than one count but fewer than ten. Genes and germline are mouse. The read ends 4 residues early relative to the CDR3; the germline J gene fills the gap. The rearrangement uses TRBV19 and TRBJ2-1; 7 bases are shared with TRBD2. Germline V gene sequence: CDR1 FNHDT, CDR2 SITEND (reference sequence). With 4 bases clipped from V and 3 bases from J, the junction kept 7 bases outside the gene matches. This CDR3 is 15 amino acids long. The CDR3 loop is CASSPRLGSYAEQFF. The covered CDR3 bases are TGTGCCAGCAGTCCCCGACTGGGATCCTATGCT.

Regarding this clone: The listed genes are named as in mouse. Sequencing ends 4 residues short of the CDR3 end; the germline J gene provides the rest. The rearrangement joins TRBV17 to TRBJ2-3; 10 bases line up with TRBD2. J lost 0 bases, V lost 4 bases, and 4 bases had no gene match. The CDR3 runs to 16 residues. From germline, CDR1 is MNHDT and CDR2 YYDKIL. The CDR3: CASSKLGGFSAETLYF. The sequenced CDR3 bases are TGTGCTAGCAGTAAACTGGGGGGGTTTAGTGCAGAA.

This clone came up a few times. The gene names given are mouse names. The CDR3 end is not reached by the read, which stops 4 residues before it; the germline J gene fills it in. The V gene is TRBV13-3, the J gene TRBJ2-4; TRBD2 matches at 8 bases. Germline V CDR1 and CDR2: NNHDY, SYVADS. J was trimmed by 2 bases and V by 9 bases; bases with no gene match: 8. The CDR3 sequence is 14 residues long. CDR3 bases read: TGTGCCACCTCTTCACTGGGGGCTCAAAAC. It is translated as CATSSLGAQN. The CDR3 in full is CATSSLGAQNTLYF.

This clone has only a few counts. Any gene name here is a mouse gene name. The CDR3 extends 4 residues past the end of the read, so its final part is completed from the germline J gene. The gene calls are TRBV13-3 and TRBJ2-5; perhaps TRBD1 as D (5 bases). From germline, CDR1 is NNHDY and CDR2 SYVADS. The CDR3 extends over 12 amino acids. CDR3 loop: CASTGRADTQYF. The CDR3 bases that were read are TGTGCCAGCACTGGCAGGGCGGAC.

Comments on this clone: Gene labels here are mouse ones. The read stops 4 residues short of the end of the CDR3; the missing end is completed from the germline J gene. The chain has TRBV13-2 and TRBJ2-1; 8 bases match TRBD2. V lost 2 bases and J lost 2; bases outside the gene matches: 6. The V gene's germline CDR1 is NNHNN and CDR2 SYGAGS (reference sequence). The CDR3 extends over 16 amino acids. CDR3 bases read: TGTGCCAGCGGTGACGCGACTGGGGCTGACTATGCT. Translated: CASGDATGADYA. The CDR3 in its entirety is CASGDATGADYAEQFF.

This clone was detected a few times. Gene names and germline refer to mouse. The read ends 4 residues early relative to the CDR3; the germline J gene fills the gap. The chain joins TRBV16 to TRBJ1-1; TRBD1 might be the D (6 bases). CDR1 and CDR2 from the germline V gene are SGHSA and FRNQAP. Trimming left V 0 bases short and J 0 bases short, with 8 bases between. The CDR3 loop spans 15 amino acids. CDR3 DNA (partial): TGTGCAAGCAGCTTAGAAGGGGGGCAGAACACA. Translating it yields CASSLEGGQNT. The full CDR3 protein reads CASSLEGGQNTEVFF.

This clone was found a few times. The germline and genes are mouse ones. The CDR3 protein is CTCSAGSGTTSAETLYF. The covered CDR3 bases are TGCACCTGCAGTGCAGGATCCGGGACTACTAGTGCAGAA. The V gene is TRBV1, the J gene TRBJ2-3, with a tentative D call TRBD2 (6 bases). Sequencing ends 4 residues short of the CDR3 end; the germline J gene provides the rest. V lost 1 base, J lost 0 bases, and 14 bases lay in between. This CDR3 contains 17 residues. The V gene's germline CDR1 is NSQYPW and CDR2 LRSPGD (reference sequence).

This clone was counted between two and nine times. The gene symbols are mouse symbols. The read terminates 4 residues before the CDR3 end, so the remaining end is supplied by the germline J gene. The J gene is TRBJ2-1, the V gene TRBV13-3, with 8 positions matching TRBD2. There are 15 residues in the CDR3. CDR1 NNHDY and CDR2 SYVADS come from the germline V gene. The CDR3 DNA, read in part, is TGTGCCAGCAGTGATCCTGGGGGGATTGGGGCT. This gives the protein CASSDPGGIGA. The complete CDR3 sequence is CASSDPGGIGAEQFF.

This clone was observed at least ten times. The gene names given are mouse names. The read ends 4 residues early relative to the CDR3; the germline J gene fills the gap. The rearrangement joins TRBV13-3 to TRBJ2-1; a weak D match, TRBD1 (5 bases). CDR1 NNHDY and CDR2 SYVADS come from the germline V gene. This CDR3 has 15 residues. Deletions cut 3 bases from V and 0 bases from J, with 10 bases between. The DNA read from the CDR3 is TGTGCCAGCAGTGTGACAGAATATAACTATGCT. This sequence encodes CASSVTEYNYA. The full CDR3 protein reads CASSVTEYNYAEQFF.

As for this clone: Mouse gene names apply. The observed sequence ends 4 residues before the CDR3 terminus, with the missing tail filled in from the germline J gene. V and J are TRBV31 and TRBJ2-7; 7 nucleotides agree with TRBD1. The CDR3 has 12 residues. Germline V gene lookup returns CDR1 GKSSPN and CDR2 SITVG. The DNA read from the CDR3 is TGTGCCTGGAGTCGGCAGGGGGAT. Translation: CAWSRQGD. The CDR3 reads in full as CAWSRQGDEQYF.

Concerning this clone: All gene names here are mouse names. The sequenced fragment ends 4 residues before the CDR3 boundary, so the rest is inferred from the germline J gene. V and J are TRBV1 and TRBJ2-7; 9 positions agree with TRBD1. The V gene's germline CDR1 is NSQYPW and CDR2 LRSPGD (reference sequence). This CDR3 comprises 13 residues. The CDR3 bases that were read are TGCACCTGCAGTAAGGGGACAGGGTAT. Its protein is CTCSKGTGY. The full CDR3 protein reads CTCSKGTGYEQYF.

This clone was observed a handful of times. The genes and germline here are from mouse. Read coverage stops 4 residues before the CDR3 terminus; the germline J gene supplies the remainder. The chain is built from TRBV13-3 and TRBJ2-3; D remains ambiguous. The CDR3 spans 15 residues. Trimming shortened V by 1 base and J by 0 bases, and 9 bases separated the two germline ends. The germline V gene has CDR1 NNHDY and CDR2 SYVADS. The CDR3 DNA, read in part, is TGTGCCAGCAGTGATAAAGACAATAGTGCAGAA. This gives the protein CASSDKDNSAE. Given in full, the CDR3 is CASSDKDNSAETLYF.

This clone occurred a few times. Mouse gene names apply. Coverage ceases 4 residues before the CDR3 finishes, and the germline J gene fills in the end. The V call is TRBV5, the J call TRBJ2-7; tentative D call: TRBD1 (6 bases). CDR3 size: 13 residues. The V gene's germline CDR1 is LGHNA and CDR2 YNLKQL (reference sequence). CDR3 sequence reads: CASSQSDRYEQYF. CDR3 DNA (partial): TGTGCCAGCAGCCAATCAGACAGGTAT.

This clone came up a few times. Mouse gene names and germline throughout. The CDR3: CASSARGRDTQYF. The covered CDR3 bases are TGTGCCAGCAGTGCGAGGGGAAGAGAC. The chain joins TRBV19 to TRBJ2-5, with a weak D call TRBD1 (5 bases). With the read ending 4 residues before the CDR3 end, the germline J gene is used to fill in that end. Germline CDR1 and CDR2: FNHDT and SITEND (reference sequence). This CDR3 region has 13 residues.

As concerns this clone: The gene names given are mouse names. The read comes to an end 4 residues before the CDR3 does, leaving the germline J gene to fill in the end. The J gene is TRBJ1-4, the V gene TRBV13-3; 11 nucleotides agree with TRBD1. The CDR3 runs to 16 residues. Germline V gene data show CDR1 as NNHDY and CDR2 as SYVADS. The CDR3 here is CASSGSRDRGIERLFF. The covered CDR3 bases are TGTGCCAGCAGTGGTTCCCGGGACAGGGGGATCGAA.